Below are 22 T cell receptor beta chains sequenced from a single sample in a study of cytotoxic CD8 clonotypes in ibrutinib-treated CLL. Repertoires were generated with immunoSEQ multiplex PCR, while TCRdb's copy carries only in-frame clones and drops some. The sample records some 200,000 clones, roughly 72% being singletons. The sample here was PBMCs, taken after 24 months of ibrutinib treatment. All receptors come from a human donor with chronic lymphocytic leukemia.

Note on this clone: Distinct nucleotide sequences in the sample also encode this CDR3. The genes are TRBV30 and TRBJ1-2; no definite D call. CDR1 and CDR2 (germline): GTSNPN, SVGIG (reference sequence). The CDR3 has 12 residues. Trimming took off 1 base at V and 2 bases at J, with 5 bases between the two ends. CDR3: CAWSAGNYGYTF. CDR3 sequence (DNA): TGTGCCTGGAGTGCGGGGAACTATGGCTACACCTTC.

The chain has TRBV11-2 and TRBJ1-2, with 7 bases fitting TRBD1. The junction had 15 bases not matched to a gene; V was cut back by 5 bases and J by 6 bases. CDR3 length: 16 amino acids. The germline V gene encodes CDR1 SGHAT and CDR2 FQNNGV. In DNA form, the CDR3 reads TGTGCCAGCAGCCGAAACCAGGGGGGCGCGGAGAATGGCTACACCTTC. It is translated as CASSRNQGGAENGYTF.

Only a few counts were recorded for this clone. The V call is TRBV30, the J call TRBJ1-5, with 7 nucleotides matching TRBD1. Germline V CDR1 and CDR2: GTSNPN, SVGIG (reference sequence). This CDR3 is 14 amino acids long. V lost 4 bases and J lost 3; bases outside the gene matches: 6. CDR3 bases: TGTGCCTGGAAGGTAGGGGGCCCCAATCAGCCCCAGCATTTT. Amino acid sequence: CAWKVGGPNQPQHF.

This sequence joins TRBV20-1 and TRBJ2-7, with D tentatively TRBD1 or TRBD2 (5 bases each). This CDR3 spans 11 amino acids. CDR1 and CDR2 (germline): DFQATT, SNEGSKA (reference sequence). V dropped 4 bases and J dropped 7 bases, with 11 bases sitting between them. CDR3 loop: CSATGTGEQYF. In DNA form, the CDR3 reads TGCAGTGCTACGGGGACGGGTGAGCAGTACTTC.

The genes are TRBV20-1 and TRBJ2-1; D gene unclear. Trimming cost V 0 bases and J 6 bases, with 3 bases left between them. Germline assignment: CDR1 DFQATT and CDR2 SNEGSKA (reference sequence). The CDR3 is 11 amino acids. The CDR3 nucleotides read TGCAGTGCTAGAGACAGCAATGAGCAGTTCTTC. Amino acids: CSARDSNEQFF.

Comment on this clone: Different DNA sequences within this sample yield the same CDR3. This chain uses TRBV30 with TRBJ2-3; D gene uncertain. Looked up from germline, CDR1 is GTSNPN and CDR2 is SVGIG (reference sequence). The CDR3 runs to 13 residues. V lost 0 bases and J 3 bases, leaving 7 bases between the germline ends. In nucleotides, the CDR3 is TGTGCCTGGAGTGTAGCCAGAACAGATACGCAGTATTTT. The encoded protein is CAWSVARTDTQYF.

V is TRBV4-1 and J is TRBJ1-1; tentative D call: TRBD1 (5 bases). Trimming took off 3 bases at V and 7 bases at J, with 15 bases between the two ends. From germline, CDR1 is MGHRA and CDR2 YSYEKL. This CDR3 has 14 amino acids. The chain's CDR3 is CASSHFGPGGEAFF. Here the CDR3 DNA reads TGCGCCAGCAGCCATTTCGGACCGGGGGGTGAAGCTTTCTTT.

This chain connects TRBV5-5 to TRBJ2-7; TRBD1 matches 8 bases. The trim removed 3 bases at V and 3 bases at J, leaving 5 bases unmatched. CDR3 length: 14 residues. Germline CDR1 is SGHKS and CDR2 is YYEKEE (reference sequence). The DNA for the CDR3 is TGTGCCAGCAGCTCGGACAGGGTTTTCTACGAGCAGTACTTC. This translates into CASSSDRVFYEQYF.

The CDR3 protein is CASSPRVSTEAFF. CDR3 DNA: TGTGCCAGCAGCCCGCGGGTAAGCACTGAAGCTTTCTTT. The chain uses TRBV6-5 and TRBJ1-1; D gene uncertain. The CDR3 is 13 amino acids. Germline lookup yields CDR1 MNHEY and CDR2 SVGAGI. V lost 6 bases, J lost 4 bases, and 12 bases lay in between.

The chain uses TRBV28 and TRBJ1-3; a possible D gene is TRBD1 (6 bases). The germline V and J ends were trimmed by 2 bases and 3 bases, with 8 bases remaining between them. The CDR3 runs to 14 residues. Per germline, CDR1 MDHEN and CDR2 SYDVKM. DNA of the CDR3: TGTGCCAGCAGTTTAGGACAGCTTGGAAACACCATATATTTT. Its translation: CASSLGQLGNTIYF.

The J gene is TRBJ1-4, the V gene TRBV28; 7 bases agree with TRBD1. The junction had 5 bases not matched to a gene; V was cut back by 5 bases and J by 5 bases. This CDR3 has 14 residues. Germline assignment: CDR1 MDHEN and CDR2 SYDVKM. The CDR3 DNA reads as TGTGCCAGCAGTACCCTACAGGGGAATGAAAAACTGTTTTTT. Translated, it gives CASSTLQGNEKLFF.

The rearrangement uses TRBV6-5 and TRBJ2-7, with 10 bases lining up with TRBD2. Germline V gene sequence: CDR1 MNHEY, CDR2 SVGAGI. This CDR3 is built from 15 residues. Trimming at V came to 2 bases and at J to 7 bases, leaving 8 bases not matched to a gene. CDR3 protein: CASSYGLAGVYEQYF. In DNA form, the CDR3 reads TGTGCCAGCAGTTACGGTCTAGCGGGAGTGTATGAGCAGTACTTC.

In this sample, this clone turned up a few times. The gene calls are TRBV7-3 and TRBJ2-1; 14 bases align to TRBD2. V gave up 5 bases and J gave up 4 bases; unmatched junction bases: 10. Germline CDR1 SGHTA, CDR2 FQGTGA. The length of the CDR3 is 18 residues. The CDR3 nucleotides are TGTGCCAGCAGCCGACTAGCGGGAGGGCCATCGGGGTACAATGAGCAGTTCTTC. This sequence encodes CASSRLAGGPSGYNEQFF.

This clone was counted between two and nine times. The chain has TRBV5-6 and TRBJ2-1; tentatively, D is TRBD1 or TRBD2 (5 bases each). The CDR3 contains 14 residues. Trimming left V 3 bases short and J 6 bases short, with 13 bases between. Germline values: CDR1 SGHDT, CDR2 YYEEEE. The CDR3 bases are TGTGCCAGCAGCTGGGGACCTTCGCTCAATGAGCAGTTCTTC. Protein sequence: CASSWGPSLNEQFF. The full variable domain, its missing parts supplied by reference TRBV5-6 and TRBJ2-1, is DAGVTQSPTHLIKTRGQQVTLRCSPKSGHDTVSWYQQALGQGPQFIFQYYEEEERQRGNFPDRFSGHQFPNYSSELNVNALLLGDSALYLCASSWGPSLNEQFFGPGTRLTVL.

The chain recombines TRBV25-1 with TRBJ1-2; a possible D gene is TRBD1 (6 bases). The CDR3 runs to 13 residues. V was shortened by 6 bases and J by 7 bases, with 15 bases between the two germline ends. Germline V lookup: CDR1 MGHDK, CDR2 SYGVNS. Here the CDR3 DNA reads TGTGCCAGCAGCGAGGGACACTCTATTGGCTACACCTTC. It translates to CASSEGHSIGYTF.

This chain uses TRBV5-4 with TRBJ1-5; D remains ambiguous. With 2 bases removed from V and 4 bases from J, the gap between germline ends came to 7 bases. Germline V gene lookup returns CDR1 SGHNT and CDR2 YYREEE (reference sequence). The CDR3 totals 13 residues. CDR3 loop: CASSFGGNQPQHF. The CDR3 nucleotides are TGTGCCAGCAGCTTCGGAGGAAATCAGCCCCAGCATTTT.

The J gene is TRBJ1-5, the V gene TRBV30; weak D call: TRBD1 (5 bases). Germline V gene sequence: CDR1 GTSNPN, CDR2 SVGIG (reference sequence). The CDR3 runs to 13 residues. Deletions cut 0 bases from V and 5 bases from J, with 8 bases between. The CDR3 is CAWSVMGHQPQHF. For the CDR3, the DNA is TGTGCCTGGAGTGTCATGGGACATCAGCCCCAGCATTTT. The full variable domain, its missing parts supplied by reference TRBV30 and TRBJ1-5, is SQTIHQWPATLVQPVGSPLSLECTVEGTSNPNLYWYRQAAGRGLQLLFYSVGIGQISSEVPQNLSASRPQDRQFILSSKKLLLSDSGFYLCAWSVMGHQPQHFGDGTRLSIL.

The chain is built from TRBV19 and TRBJ1-5, with D hard to call. Looked up from germline, CDR1 is LNHDA and CDR2 is SQIVND (reference sequence). CDR3 length: 15 amino acids. The ends were cut back, 6 bases at V and 2 bases at J, with 14 bases in the middle. The CDR3 sequence: CASRSVDLGNQPQHF. DNA for the CDR3: TGTGCCAGTAGAAGCGTCGATCTAGGCAATCAGCCCCAGCATTTT.

This clone was detected only a few times. This chain joins TRBV18 and TRBJ2-5; D call uncertain. The CDR3 loop spans 15 amino acids. CDR1 is KGHSH, CDR2 LQKENI, per germline. The V gene lost 2 bases and the J gene lost 5 bases, with 15 bases spanning the gap. The CDR3 sequence: CASSPNAGVRETQYF. CDR3 sequence (DNA): TGTGCCAGCTCACCAAATGCTGGGGTCCGGGAGACCCAGTACTTC.

The rearrangement uses TRBV7-2 and TRBJ2-3, with D perhaps TRBD1 or TRBD2 (5 bases each). V dropped 1 base and J dropped 4 bases, with 12 bases sitting between them. The germline V gene has CDR1 SGHTA and CDR2 FQGNSA. The CDR3 sequence is 15 residues long. CDR3 DNA: TGTGCCAGCAGCTTAGTTGGGGGTGGTGCAGATACGCAGTATTTT. It is translated as CASSLVGGGADTQYF.

V gene TRBV6-5 combines with J gene TRBJ1-2, with 7 bases identical to TRBD1. V was clipped by 5 bases and J by 3 bases; unmatched bases: 6. Germline V gene sequence: CDR1 MNHEY, CDR2 SVGAGI. There are 14 residues in the CDR3. The CDR3, as DNA: TGTGCCAGCAGTCGACAAACAGGGGACTATGGCTACACCTTC. Translating gives CASSRQTGDYGYTF.

The V call is TRBV21-1, the J call TRBJ2-3. TRBV21-1 counts as a pseudogene. The CDR3 is 17 amino acids. The CDR3: CASTKNSLRGCTDTQYF. Written as DNA, the CDR3 is TGTGCCAGCACCAAAAACAGTTTACGCGGCTGCACAGATACGCAGTATTTT.